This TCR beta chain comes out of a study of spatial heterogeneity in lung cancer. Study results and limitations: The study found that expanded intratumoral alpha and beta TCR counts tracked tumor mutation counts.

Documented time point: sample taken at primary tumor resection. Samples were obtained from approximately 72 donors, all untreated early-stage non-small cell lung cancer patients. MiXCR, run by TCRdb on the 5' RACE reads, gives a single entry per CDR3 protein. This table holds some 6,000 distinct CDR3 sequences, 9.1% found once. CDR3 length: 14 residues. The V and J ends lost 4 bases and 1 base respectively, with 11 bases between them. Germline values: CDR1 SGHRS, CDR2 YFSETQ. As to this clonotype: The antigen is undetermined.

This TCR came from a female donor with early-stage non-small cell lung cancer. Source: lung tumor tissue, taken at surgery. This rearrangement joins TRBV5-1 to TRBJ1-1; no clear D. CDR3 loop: CASSPGRANTEAFF. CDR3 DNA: TGCGCCAGCAGCCCGGGGAGAGCGAACACTGAAGCTTTCTTT.